Each of the 13 T cell receptor beta chains below was sequenced from the same sample in a study of blood T cell repertoires in COVID-19. TCRdb's copy holds only in-frame clones and misses some; the assay was immunoSEQ multiplex PCR. The sample holds a few hundred thousand clones, around 90% seen once. What was sequenced was PBMCs or T cells enriched from blood (not recorded which). The receptors originated from a woman aged 18-35 years who had recovered from COVID-19.

The chain recombines TRBV4-3 with TRBJ1-2, with D possibly being TRBD1 (6 bases). V lost 0 bases, J lost 7 bases, and 18 bases lay in between. The CDR3 sequence is 16 residues long. Germline V gene sequence: CDR1 LGHNA, CDR2 YSLEER. The CDR3 sequence is CASSQDFLTGGLGYTF. DNA for the CDR3: TGCGCCAGCAGCCAAGATTTTCTGACGGGGGGCCTTGGCTACACCTTC.

CDR3 DNA sequence: TGCGCCAGCAGCCAAGACGCTAGCGGGGGACCCTCCTACAATGAGCAGTTCTTC. Its translation: CASSQDASGGPSYNEQFF. The rearrangement joins TRBV4-3 to TRBJ2-1; 10 nucleotides align to TRBD2. Germline CDR1 reads LGHNA; CDR2 reads YSLEER. The V and J ends lost 0 bases and 0 bases, in that order; junction bases with no gene match: 5. This CDR3 comprises 18 residues.

Here the CDR3 reads CASSSGSQAATQYF. CDR3 bases: TGTGCCAGCAGTTCAGGATCTCAAGCGGCGACCCAGTACTTC. This sequence joins TRBV6-2 or TRBV6-3 and TRBJ2-5, with D possibly TRBD2 on 5 matching bases. Germline CDR1 MNHEY, CDR2 SVGEGT. This CDR3 has 14 amino acids. Trimming shortened V by 4 bases and J by 7 bases, and 16 bases separated the two germline ends.

The rearrangement joins TRBV4-3 to TRBJ2-3; TRBD2 agrees at 12 bases. Losses at the gene ends were 4 bases for V and 5 bases for J; bases not matched to a gene: 10. Germline V gives CDR1 LGHNA, CDR2 YSLEER. The CDR3 contains 17 residues. The CDR3 loop is CASSPRLAGVAGDTQYF. CDR3 in DNA: TGCGCCAGCAGCCCCAGACTAGCGGGAGTTGCAGGAGATACGCAGTATTTT.

A single count supports this clone. The V call is TRBV5-1, the J call TRBJ2-1; D is possibly TRBD2 (6 bases). The ends were cut back, 2 bases at V and 1 base at J, with 10 bases in the middle. CDR1 is SGHRS and CDR2 is YFSETQ in the germline V gene. This CDR3 is built from 15 residues. CDR3 in amino acids: CASSFGRDSYNEQFF. The CDR3 DNA is TGCGCCAGCAGCTTTGGGCGGGATTCCTACAATGAGCAGTTCTTC.

The chain recombines TRBV6-2 or TRBV6-3 with TRBJ1-3; D ambiguous. V was pared by 4 bases and J by 0 bases, with 7 bases between. CDR1 and CDR2 (germline): MNHEY, SVGEGT. CDR3 length: 14 residues. The CDR3 sequence is CASSWRISGNTIYF. The CDR3 DNA follows: TGTGCCAGCAGTTGGAGGATCTCTGGAAACACCATATATTTT.

The chain is built from TRBV6-5 and TRBJ1-5; TRBD1 is a possible D gene (5 bases). Trimming took 7 bases from V and 2 from J, leaving 9 bases between them. The germline CDR1 and CDR2 sequences are MNHEY and SVGAGI. The length of the CDR3 is 13 residues. CDR3 coding DNA: TGTGCCAGCACCGGACAAGGCAATCAGCCCCAGCATTTT. Translating it yields CASTGQGNQPQHF.

The CDR3 loop is CASSPRPNYGYTF. The CDR3 DNA sequence: TGTGCCAGTAGCCCGAGGCCAAACTATGGCTACACCTTC. The chain joins TRBV19 to TRBJ1-2; D ambiguous. Trimming took off 6 bases at V and 2 bases at J, with 10 bases between the two ends. The CDR3 has 13 amino acids. CDR1 is LNHDA and CDR2 is SQIVND in the germline V gene (reference sequence).

The chain links TRBV5-1 to TRBJ2-5, with D possibly TRBD1 on 5 matching bases. Germline values: CDR1 SGHRS, CDR2 YFSETQ. Trimming left V 4 bases short and J 2 bases short, with 15 bases between. The CDR3 runs to 15 residues. The CDR3 region has the DNA TGCGCCAGCAGCCTGTTGGGGCAAGTACAAGAGACCCAGTACTTC. It specifies CASSLLGQVQETQYF.

This chain connects TRBV5-4 to TRBJ2-3, with 10 bases aligning to TRBD2. Germline CDR1 reads SGHNT; CDR2 reads YYREEE (reference sequence). The CDR3 sequence is 19 residues long. The ends lost 4 bases at V and 6 bases at J; junction bases unmatched: 20. The CDR3: CASSGRALAGANHGDTQYF. The CDR3 DNA is TGTGCCAGCAGCGGTAGGGCCCTAGCGGGAGCAAACCACGGGGATACGCAGTATTTT.

This clone has just one count. This sequence joins TRBV27 and TRBJ1-1; perhaps TRBD1 as D (6 bases). This CDR3 spans 15 amino acids. Germline CDR1 is MNHEY and CDR2 is SMNVEV (reference sequence). The germline V and J ends were trimmed by 5 bases and 0 bases, with 13 bases remaining between them. The CDR3 protein is CASSLQGVLNTEAFF. The CDR3 DNA reads TGTGCCAGCAGTCTACAGGGTGTATTGAACACTGAAGCTTTCTTT.

V is TRBV19 and J is TRBJ2-1, with D possibly TRBD1 on 6 matching bases. The CDR3 contains 14 residues. From germline, CDR1 is LNHDA and CDR2 SQIVND (reference sequence). V lost 0 bases, J lost 4 bases, and 7 bases lay in between. The DNA for the CDR3 is TGTGCCAGTAGTATAGACAGGGGTTACAATGAGCAGTTCTTC. Protein product: CASSIDRGYNEQFF.

This chain connects TRBV5-1 to TRBJ1-1; D gene ambiguous. V dropped 6 bases and J dropped 3 bases, with 12 bases sitting between them. This CDR3 has 13 residues. The germline V gene encodes CDR1 SGHRS and CDR2 YFSETQ. The CDR3 reads CASKYDGDTEAFF. The DNA of the CDR3 is TGCGCCAGCAAGTATGACGGGGACACTGAAGCTTTCTTT.